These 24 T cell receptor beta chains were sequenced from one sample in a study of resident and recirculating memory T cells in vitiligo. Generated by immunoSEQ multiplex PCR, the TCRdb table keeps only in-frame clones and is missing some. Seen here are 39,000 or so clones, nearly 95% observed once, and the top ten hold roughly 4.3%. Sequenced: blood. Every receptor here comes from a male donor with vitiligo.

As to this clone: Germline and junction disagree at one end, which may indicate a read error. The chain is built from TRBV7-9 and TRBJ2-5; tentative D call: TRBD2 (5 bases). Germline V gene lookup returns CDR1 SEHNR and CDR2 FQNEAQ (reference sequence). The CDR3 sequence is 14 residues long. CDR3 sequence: CASSSLMDWPRKNF. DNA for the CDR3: TGTGCCAGCAGCTCTTTAATGGACTGGCCCAGGAAGAACTTC.

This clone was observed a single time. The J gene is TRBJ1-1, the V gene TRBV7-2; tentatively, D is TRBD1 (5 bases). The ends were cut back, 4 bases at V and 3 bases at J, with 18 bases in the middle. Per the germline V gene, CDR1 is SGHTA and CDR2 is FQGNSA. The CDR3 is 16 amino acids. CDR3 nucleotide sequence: TGTGCCAGCAGCTCTAGGGGCCGGACCTTGTACACTGAAGCTTTCTTT. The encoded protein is CASSSRGRTLYTEAFF.

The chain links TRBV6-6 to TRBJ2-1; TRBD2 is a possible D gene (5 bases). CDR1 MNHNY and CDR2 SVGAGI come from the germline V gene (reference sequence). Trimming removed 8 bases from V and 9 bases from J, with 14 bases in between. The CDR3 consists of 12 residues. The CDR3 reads CASAPGNAEQFF. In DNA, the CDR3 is TGTGCCAGCGCCCCGGGGAATGCTGAGCAGTTCTTC.

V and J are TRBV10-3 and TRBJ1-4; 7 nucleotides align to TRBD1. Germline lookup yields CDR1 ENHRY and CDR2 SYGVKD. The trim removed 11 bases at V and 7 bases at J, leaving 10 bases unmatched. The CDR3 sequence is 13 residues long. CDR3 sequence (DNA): TGTGCCGCAGCCGGGACAGCGAGTGAAAAACTGTTTTTT. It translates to CAAAGTASEKLFF.

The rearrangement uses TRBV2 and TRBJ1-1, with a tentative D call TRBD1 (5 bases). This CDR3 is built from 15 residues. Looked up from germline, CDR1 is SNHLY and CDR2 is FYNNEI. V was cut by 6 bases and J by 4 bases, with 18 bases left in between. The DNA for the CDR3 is TGTGCCAGCAGCAGGGAGGGCCCTGCGGGCACTGAAGCTTTCTTT. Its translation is CASSREGPAGTEAFF.

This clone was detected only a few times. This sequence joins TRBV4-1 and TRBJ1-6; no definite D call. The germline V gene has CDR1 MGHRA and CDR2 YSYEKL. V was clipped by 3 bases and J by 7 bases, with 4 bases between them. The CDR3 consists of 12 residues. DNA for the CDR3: TGCGCCAGCAGCCACCCAAATTCACCCCTCCACTTT. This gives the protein CASSHPNSPLHF.

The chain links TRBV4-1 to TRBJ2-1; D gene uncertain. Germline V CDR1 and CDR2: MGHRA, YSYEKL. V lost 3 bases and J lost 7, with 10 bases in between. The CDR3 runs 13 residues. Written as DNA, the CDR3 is TGCGCCAGCAGCCAGAAGTCCCAGAATGAGCAGTTCTTC. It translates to CASSQKSQNEQFF.

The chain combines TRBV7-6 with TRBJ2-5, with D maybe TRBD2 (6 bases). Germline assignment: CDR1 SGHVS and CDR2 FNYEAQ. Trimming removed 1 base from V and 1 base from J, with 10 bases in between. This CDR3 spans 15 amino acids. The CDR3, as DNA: TGTGCCAGCAGCTTAGAGGAGGGGATCCAAGAGACCCAGTACTTC. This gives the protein CASSLEEGIQETQYF.

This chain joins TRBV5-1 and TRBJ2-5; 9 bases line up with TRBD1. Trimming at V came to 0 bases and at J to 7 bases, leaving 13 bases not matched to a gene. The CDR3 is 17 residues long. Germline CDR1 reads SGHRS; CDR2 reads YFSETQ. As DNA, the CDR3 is TGCGCCAGCAGCTTGGCCACGAGAACAGGGGGCGCAGGGACCCAGTACTTC. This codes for CASSLATRTGGAGTQYF.

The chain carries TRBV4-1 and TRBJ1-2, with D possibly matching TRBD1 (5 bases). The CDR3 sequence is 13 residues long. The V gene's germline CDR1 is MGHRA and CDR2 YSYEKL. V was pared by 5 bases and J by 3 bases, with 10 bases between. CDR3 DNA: TGCGCCAGCAGCGGAGGGACCTACTATGGCTACACCTTC. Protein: CASSGGTYYGYTF.

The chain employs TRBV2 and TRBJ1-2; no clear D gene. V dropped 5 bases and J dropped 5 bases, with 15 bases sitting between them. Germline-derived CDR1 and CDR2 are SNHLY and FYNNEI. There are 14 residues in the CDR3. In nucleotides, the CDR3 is TGTGCCAGCAGTAATGAGGCGGAGGATTATGGCTACACCTTC. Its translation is CASSNEAEDYGYTF.

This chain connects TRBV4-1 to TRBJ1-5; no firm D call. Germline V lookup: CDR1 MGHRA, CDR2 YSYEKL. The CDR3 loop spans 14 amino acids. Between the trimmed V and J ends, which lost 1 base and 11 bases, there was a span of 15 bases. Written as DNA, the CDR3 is TGCGCCAGCAGCCAAGCCCAGGCCGCGGGAACCCAGCATTTT. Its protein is CASSQAQAAGTQHF.

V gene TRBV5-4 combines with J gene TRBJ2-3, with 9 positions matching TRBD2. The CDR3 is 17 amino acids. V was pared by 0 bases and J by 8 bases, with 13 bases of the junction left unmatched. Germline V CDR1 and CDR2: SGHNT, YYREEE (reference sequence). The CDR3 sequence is CASSLAGAGGSSATQYF. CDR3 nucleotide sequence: TGTGCCAGCAGCTTGGCCGGAGCGGGGGGATCGTCGGCTACGCAGTATTTT.

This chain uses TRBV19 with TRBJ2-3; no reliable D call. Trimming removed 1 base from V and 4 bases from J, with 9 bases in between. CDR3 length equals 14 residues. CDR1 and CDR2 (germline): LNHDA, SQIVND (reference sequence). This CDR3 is CASSIGRLADTQYF. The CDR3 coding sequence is TGTGCCAGTAGTATAGGCAGGTTGGCAGATACGCAGTATTTT.

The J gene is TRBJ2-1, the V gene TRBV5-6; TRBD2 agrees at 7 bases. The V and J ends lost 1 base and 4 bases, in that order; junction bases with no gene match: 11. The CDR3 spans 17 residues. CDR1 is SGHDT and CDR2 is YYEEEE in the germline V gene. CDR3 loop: CASSLMVGGSLYNEQFF. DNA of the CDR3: TGTGCCAGCAGCTTGATGGTGGGGGGGTCTCTATACAATGAGCAGTTCTTC.

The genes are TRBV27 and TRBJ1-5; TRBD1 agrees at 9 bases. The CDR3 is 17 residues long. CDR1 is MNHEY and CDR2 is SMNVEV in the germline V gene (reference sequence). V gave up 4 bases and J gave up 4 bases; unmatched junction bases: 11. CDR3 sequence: CASSSSRYGQGNQPQHF. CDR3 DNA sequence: TGTGCCAGCAGTTCGAGCCGCTATGGACAGGGGAATCAGCCCCAGCATTTT.

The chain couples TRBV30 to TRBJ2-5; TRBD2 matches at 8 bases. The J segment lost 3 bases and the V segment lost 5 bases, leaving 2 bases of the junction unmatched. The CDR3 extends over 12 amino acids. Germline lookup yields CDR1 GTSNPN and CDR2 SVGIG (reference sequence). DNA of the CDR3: TGTGCCTGGCGGGGGGGGGAAGAGACCCAGTACTTC. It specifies CAWRGGEETQYF.

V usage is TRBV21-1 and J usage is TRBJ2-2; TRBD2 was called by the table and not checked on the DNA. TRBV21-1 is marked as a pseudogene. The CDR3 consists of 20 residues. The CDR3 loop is CASSKARFSGGALDTGELFF. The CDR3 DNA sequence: TGTGCCAGCAGCAAAGCGCGATTTAGCGGGGGGGCTTTAGACACCGGGGAGCTGTTTTTT.

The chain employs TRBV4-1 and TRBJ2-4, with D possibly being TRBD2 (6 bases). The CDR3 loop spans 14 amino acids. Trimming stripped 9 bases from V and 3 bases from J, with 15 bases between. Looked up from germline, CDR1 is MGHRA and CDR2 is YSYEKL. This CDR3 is CARITGVGKNIQYF. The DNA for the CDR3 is TGCGCCAGGATTACGGGGGTTGGCAAAAACATTCAGTACTTC.

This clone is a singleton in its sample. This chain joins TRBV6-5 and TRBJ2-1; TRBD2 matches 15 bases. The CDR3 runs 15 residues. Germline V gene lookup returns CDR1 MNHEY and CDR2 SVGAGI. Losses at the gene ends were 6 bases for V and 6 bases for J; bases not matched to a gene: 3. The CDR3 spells CASRLGLAGGNEQFF. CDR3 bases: TGTGCCAGCAGACTGGGACTAGCGGGGGGCAATGAGCAGTTCTTC.

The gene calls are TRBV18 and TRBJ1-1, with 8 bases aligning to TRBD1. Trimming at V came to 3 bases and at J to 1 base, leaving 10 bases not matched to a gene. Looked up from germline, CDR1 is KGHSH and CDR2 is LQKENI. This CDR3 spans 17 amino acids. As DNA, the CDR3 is TGTGCCAGCTCACCTCTCCCGACAGGGGCACCGAACACTGAAGCTTTCTTT. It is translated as CASSPLPTGAPNTEAFF.

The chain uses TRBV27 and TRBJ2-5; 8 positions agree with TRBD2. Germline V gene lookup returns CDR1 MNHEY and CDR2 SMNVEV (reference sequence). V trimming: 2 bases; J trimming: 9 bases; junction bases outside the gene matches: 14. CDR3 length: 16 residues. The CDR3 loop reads CASSLRRRLAGRAQYF. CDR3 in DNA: TGTGCCAGCAGTTTACGCAGGAGGCTAGCGGGCCGAGCCCAGTACTTC.

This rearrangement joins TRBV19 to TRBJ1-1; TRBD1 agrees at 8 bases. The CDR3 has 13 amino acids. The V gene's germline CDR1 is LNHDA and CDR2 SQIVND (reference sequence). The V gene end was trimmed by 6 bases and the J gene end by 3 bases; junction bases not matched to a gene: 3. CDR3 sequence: CASRDRADTEAFF. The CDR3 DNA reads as TGTGCCAGTAGGGACAGGGCAGACACTGAAGCTTTCTTT.

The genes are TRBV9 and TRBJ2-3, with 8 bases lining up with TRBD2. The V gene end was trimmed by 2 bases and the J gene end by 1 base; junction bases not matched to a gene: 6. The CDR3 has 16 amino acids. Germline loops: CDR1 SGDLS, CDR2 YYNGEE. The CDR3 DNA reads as TGTGCCAGCAGCGTGATAGGGCGGGGGGGCACAGATACGCAGTATTTT. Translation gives CASSVIGRGGTDTQYF.